This is a list of T cell receptor beta chains from one sample in a study of blood T cell repertoires in COVID-19. Data came from immunoSEQ multiplex PCR; TCRdb stores just in-frame clones and leaves some out. The repertoire holds 90,000 to 130,000 clones, with 70% to 90% as singletons. Sequencing used peripheral blood. The receptors originated from a human donor in a cohort sampled during active COVID-19. Both conserved end residues are part of each CDR3. D genes are given only for firm matches. Clone size is shown for a subset of rows, as once, few, many or a class of expanded clone.

NA	TRBJ1-1	NA	TRBV11-2	TGTGCCAGCAGCTTAGTGCGGGTGGGCACTGAAGCTTTCTTT	CASSLVRVGTEAFF
TRBD1	TRBJ2-1	NA	TRBV19	TGTGCCAGTAGTCCGACAGGGGTGCCAAACAATGAGCAGTTCTTC	CASSPTGVPNNEQFF
NA	TRBJ1-1	NA	TRBV10-2	TGCGCCAGCAGTGCTTGGGGAAGGGGCACTGAAGCTTTCTTT	CASSAWGRGTEAFF
NA	TRBJ2-3	NA	TRBV21-1	TGTGCCAGCAGCAATGGGACTCCGAGGGTCGATACGCAGTATTTT	CASSNGTPRVDTQYF
TRBD1	TRBJ1-1	NA	TRBV7-2	TGTGCCAGCAGCTCGCACAGGGGGAACACTGAAGCTTTCTTT	CASSSHRGNTEAFF
NA	TRBJ2-1	NA	TRBV5-1	TGCGCCAGCAGCTTGGTGAGGAGCTCCTACAATGAGCAGTTCTTC	CASSLVRSSYNEQFF
NA	TRBJ2-1	NA	TRBV3-1/TRBV3-2	TGTGCCAGCGGACTGTCTGTGTTAATGGATGAGCAGTTCTTC	CASGLSVLMDEQFF
NA	TRBJ1-2	NA	TRBV24-1	TGTGCCACCAGTGATTACGGAGGTGGCTACACCTTC	CATSDYGGGYTF
NA	TRBJ2-5	NA	TRBV7-3	TGTGCCAGCAGCCCAGGGTTAATTTACCAAGAGACCCAGTACTTC	CASSPGLIYQETQYF
NA	TRBJ2-7	NA	TRBV7-9	TGTGCCAGCAGCTTAACTTGGGGGGACTCCTACGAGCAGTACTTC	CASSLTWGDSYEQYF
NA	TRBJ2-2	NA	TRBV5-1	TGCGCCAGCAGCTTGAAGGACAGATCATTTCTAAAAGGATTTTGGGAAACCGGGGAGCTGTTTTTT	CASSLKDRSFLKGFWETGELFF
TRBD1	TRBJ1-5	NA	TRBV28	TGTGCCAGCAGTTTTTTTGGCAGGGGGCATCAGCCCCAGCATTTT	CASSFFGRGHQPQHF
TRBD1	TRBJ1-2	NA	TRBV5-1	TGCGCCAGCAGCTTGCGGACAGGGGACGGCTACACCTTC	CASSLRTGDGYTF
TRBD1	TRBJ1-2	NA	TRBV11-2	TGTGCCAGCAGCACGAGTCGTCCAGGGGGCGCCGACTATGGCTACACCTTC	CASSTSRPGGADYGYTF
NA	TRBJ2-7	NA	TRBV9	TGTGCCAGCAGCGTAGGGCAGGGCCCCTCCTACGAGCAGTACTTC	CASSVGQGPSYEQYF
NA	TRBJ1-2	few	TRBV9	TGTGCCAGCAGAGGTGGACAGAGCTATGGCTACACCTTC	CASRGGQSYGYTF
NA	TRBJ1-4	once	TRBV7-2	TGTGCCAGCACCCAGGGGAGAACTAATGAAAAACTGTTTTTT	CASTQGRTNEKLFF
TRBD1	TRBJ1-6	once	TRBV2	TGTGCCGGCTGGACAGGGGGAAGTTCACCCCTCCACTTT	CAGWTGGSSPLHF